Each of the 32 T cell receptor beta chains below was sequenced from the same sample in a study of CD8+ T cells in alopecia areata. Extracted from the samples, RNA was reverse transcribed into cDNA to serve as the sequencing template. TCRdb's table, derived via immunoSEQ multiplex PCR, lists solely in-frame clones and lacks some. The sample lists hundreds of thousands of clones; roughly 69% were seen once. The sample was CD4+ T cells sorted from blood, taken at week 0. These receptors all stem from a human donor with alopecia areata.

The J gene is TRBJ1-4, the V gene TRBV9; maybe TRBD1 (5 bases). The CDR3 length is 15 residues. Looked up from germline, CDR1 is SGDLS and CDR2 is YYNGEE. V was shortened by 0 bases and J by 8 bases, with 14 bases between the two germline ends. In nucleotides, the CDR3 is TGTGCCAGCAGCGTAGCTACGGGGGAACGCGAAAAACTGTTTTTT. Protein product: CASSVATGEREKLFF.

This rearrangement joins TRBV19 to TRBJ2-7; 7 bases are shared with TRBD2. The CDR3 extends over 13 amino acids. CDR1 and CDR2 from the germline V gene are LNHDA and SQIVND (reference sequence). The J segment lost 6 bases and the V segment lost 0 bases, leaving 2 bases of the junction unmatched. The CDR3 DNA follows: TGTGCCAGTAGTATAGATAAGCGGGGCGAGCAGTACTTC. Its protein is CASSIDKRGEQYF. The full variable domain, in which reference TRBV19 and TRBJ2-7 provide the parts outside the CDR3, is DGGITQSPKYLFRKEGQNVTLSCEQNLNHDAMYWYRQDPGQGLRLIYYSQIVNDFQKGDIAEGYSVSREKKESFPLTVTSAQKNPTAFYLCASSIDKRGEQYFGPGTRLTVT.

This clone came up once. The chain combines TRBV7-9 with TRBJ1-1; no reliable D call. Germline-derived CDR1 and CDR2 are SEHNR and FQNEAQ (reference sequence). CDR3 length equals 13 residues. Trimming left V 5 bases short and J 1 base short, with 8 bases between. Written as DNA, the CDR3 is TGTGCCAGCAGCCTTTACCAGAACACTGAAGCTTTCTTT. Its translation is CASSLYQNTEAFF.

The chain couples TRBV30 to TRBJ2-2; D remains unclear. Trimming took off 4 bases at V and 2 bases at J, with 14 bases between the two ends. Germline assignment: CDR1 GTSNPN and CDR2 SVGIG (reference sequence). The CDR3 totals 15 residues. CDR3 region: CAWTRLLLNTGELFF. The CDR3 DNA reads TGTGCCTGGACCCGATTACTCCTAAACACCGGGGAGCTGTTTTTT.

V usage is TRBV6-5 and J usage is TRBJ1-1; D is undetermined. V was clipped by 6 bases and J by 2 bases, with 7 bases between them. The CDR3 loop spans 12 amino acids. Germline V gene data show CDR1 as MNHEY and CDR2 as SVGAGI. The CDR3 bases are TGTGCCAGCAGCAACCCAAACACTGAAGCTTTCTTT. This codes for CASSNPNTEAFF.

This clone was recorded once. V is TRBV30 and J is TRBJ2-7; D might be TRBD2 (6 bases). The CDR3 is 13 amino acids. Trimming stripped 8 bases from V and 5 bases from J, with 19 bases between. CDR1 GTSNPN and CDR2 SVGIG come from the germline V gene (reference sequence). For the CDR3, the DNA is TGTGCCGGCTCAAATCCGGGAGCTAACGAGCAGTACTTC. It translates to CAGSNPGANEQYF.

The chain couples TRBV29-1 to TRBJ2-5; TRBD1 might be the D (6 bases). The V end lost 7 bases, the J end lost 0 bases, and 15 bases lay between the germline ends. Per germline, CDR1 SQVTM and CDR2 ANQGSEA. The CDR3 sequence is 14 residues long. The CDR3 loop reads CSGKLDSNQETQYF. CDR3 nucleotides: TGCAGCGGCAAATTGGACAGCAACCAAGAGACCCAGTACTTC.

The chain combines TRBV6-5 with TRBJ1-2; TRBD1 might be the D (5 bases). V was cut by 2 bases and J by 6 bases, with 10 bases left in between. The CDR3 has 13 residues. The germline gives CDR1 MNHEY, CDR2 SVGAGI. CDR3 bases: TGTGCCAGCAGTTACGCGACAGCCGATGGCTACACCTTC. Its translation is CASSYATADGYTF.

CDR3 in amino acids: CSVEGSGTGNYGYTF. DNA of the CDR3: TGCAGCGTTGAAGGTTCTGGGACAGGAAACTATGGCTACACCTTC. This chain joins TRBV29-1 and TRBJ1-2, with 8 bases lining up with TRBD1. The CDR3 sequence is 15 residues long. Per the germline V gene, CDR1 is SQVTM and CDR2 is ANQGSEA. V was pared by 1 base and J by 2 bases, with 6 bases of the junction left unmatched. The full variable domain, with the rest looked up from reference TRBV29-1 and TRBJ1-2, is SAVISQKPSRDICQRGTSLTIQCQVDSQVTMMFWYRQQPGQSLTLIATANQGSEATYESGFVIDKFPISRPNLTFSTLTVSNMSPEDSSIYLCSVEGSGTGNYGYTFGSGTRLTVV.

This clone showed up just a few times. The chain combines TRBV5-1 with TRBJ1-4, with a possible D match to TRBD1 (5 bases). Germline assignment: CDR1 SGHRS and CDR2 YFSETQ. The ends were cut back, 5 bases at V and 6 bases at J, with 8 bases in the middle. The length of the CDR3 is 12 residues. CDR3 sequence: CASRQGDEKLFF. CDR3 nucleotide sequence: TGCGCCAGCAGGCAGGGAGATGAAAAACTGTTTTTT.

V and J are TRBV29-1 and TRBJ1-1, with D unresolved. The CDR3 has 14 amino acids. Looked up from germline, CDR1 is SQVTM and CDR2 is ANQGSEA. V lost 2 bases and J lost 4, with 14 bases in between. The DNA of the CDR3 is TGCAGCGTTGAATACAGAGCGTTAGGCACTGAAGCTTTCTTT. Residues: CSVEYRALGTEAFF.

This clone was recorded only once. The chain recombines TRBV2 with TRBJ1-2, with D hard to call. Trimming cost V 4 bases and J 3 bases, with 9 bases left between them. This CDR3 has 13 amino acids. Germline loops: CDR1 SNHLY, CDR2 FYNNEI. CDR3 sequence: CASSGETHYGYTF. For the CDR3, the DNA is TGTGCCAGCAGTGGGGAGACCCACTATGGCTACACCTTC.

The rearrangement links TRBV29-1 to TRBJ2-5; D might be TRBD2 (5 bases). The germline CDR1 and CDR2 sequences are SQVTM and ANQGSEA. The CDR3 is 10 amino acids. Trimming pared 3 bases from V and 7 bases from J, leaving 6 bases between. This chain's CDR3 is CSVDAGTQYF. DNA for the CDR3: TGCAGCGTTGACGCGGGGACCCAGTACTTC.

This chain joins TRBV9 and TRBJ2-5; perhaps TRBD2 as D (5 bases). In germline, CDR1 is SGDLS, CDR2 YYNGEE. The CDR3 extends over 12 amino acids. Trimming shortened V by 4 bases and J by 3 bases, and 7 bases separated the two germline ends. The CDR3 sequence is CASSSGEETQYF. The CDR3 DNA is TGTGCCAGCAGCAGCGGTGAAGAGACCCAGTACTTC.

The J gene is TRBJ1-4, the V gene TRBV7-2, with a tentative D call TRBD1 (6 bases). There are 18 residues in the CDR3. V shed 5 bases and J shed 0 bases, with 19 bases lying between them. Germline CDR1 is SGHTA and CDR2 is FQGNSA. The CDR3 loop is CASSRRQIDRSTNEKLFF. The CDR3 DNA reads TGTGCCAGCAGCCGGAGGCAGATTGACAGGTCAACTAATGAAAAACTGTTTTTT.

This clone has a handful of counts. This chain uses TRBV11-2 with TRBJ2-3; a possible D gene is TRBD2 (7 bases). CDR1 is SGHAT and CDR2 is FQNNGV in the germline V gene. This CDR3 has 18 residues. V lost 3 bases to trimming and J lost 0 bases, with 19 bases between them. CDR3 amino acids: CASSFGFGGGLSTDTQYF. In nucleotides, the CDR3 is TGTGCCAGCAGCTTCGGGTTTGGCGGGGGCCTTAGCACAGATACGCAGTATTTT.

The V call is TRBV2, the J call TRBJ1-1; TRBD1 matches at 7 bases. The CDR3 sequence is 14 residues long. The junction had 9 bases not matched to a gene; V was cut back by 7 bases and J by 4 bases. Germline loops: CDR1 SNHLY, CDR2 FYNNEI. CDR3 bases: TGTGCCAGCAAGCTCGAGACAGGGTCCACTGAAGCTTTCTTT. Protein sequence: CASKLETGSTEAFF.

The CDR3 is CSVAWTSGGTGGNEQFF. The CDR3 DNA follows: TGCAGCGTTGCCTGGACTAGCGGGGGGACAGGGGGAAATGAGCAGTTCTTC. The V gene is TRBV29-1, the J gene TRBJ2-1, with 14 positions matching TRBD2. The CDR3 has 17 amino acids. Trimming cost V 4 bases and J 7 bases; bases outside gene matches: 12. The germline V gene encodes CDR1 SQVTM and CDR2 ANQGSEA.

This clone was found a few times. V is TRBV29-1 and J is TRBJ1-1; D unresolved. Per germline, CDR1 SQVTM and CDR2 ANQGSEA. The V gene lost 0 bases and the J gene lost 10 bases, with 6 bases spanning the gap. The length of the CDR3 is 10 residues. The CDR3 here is CSVEEFGAFF. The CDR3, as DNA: TGCAGCGTTGAAGAGTTTGGAGCTTTCTTT.

The CDR3 sequence is CAWSPMGGKAFF. The CDR3 bases are TGTGCCTGGAGCCCCATGGGAGGAAAAGCTTTCTTT. The chain uses TRBV30 and TRBJ1-1; D is unclear. The CDR3 sequence is 12 residues long. Germline values: CDR1 GTSNPN, CDR2 SVGIG (reference sequence). The V gene lost 3 bases and the J gene lost 9 bases, with 14 bases spanning the gap.

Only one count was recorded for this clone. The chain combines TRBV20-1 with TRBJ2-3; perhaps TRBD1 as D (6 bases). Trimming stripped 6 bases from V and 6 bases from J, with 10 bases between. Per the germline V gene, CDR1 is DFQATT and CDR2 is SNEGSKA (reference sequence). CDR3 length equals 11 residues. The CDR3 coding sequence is TGCAGTGCAAACAGGGTGGATACGCAGTATTTT. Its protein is CSANRVDTQYF.

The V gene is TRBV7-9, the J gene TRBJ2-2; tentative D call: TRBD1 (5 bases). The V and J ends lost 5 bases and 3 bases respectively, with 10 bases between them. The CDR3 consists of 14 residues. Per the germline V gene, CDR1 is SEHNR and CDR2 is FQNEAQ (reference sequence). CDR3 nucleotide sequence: TGTGCCAGCAGCACAGGTTGGGACACCGGGGAGCTGTTTTTT. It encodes CASSTGWDTGELFF.

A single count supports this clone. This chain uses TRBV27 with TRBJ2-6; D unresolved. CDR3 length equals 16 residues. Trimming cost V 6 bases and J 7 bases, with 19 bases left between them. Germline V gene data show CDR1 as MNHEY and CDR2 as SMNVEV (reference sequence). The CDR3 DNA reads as TGTGCCAGCAGGCCGGACGGCGTTCTCCGAGCCAACGTCCTGACTTTC. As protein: CASRPDGVLRANVLTF.

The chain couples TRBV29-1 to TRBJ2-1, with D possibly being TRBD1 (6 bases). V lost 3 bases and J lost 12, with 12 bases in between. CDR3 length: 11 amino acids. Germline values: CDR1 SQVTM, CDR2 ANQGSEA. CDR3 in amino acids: CSVENRDWQFF. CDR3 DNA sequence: TGCAGCGTTGAGAACAGGGATTGGCAGTTCTTC.

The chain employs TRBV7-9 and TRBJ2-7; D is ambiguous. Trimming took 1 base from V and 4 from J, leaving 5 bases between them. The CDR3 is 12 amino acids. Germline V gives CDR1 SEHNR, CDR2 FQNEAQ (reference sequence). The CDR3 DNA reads TGTGCCAGCAGCTTAGGGGCTTACGAGCAGTACTTC. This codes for CASSLGAYEQYF.

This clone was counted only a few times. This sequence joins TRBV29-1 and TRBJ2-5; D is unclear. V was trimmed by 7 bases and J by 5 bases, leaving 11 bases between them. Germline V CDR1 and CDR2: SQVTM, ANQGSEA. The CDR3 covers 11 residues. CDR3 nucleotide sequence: TGCAGCGCCCGGGTGGGGGAGACCCAGTACTTC. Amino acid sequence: CSARVGETQYF.

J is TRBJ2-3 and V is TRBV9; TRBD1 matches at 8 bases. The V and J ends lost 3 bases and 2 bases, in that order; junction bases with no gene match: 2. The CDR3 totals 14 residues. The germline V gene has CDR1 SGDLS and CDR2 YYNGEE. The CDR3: CASSGQGYTDTQYF. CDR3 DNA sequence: TGTGCCAGCAGCGGACAGGGGTACACAGATACGCAGTATTTT.

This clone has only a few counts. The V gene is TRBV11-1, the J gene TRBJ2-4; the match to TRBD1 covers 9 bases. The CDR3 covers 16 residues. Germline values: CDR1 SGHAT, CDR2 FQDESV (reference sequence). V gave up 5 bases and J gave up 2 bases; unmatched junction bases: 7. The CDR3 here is CASSTGQGLPKNIQYF. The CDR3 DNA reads TGTGCCAGCAGCACGGGACAGGGACTACCCAAAAACATTCAGTACTTC. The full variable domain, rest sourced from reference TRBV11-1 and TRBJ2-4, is EAEVAQSPRYKITEKSQAVAFWCDPISGHATLYWYRQILGQGPELLVQFQDESVVDDSQLPKDRFSAERLKGVDSTLKIQPAELGDSAMYLCASSTGQGLPKNIQYFGAGTRLSVL.

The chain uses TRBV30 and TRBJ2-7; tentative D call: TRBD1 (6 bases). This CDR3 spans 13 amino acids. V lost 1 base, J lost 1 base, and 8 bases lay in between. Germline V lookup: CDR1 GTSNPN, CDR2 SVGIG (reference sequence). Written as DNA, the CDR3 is TGTGCCTGGAGTGGAACAGGGTCCTACGAGCAGTACTTC. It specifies CAWSGTGSYEQYF.

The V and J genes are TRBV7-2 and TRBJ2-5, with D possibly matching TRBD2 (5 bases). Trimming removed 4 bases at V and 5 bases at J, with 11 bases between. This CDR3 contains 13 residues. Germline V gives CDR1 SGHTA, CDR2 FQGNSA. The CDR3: CASSSGNWETQYF. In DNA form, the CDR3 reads TGTGCCAGCAGCTCGGGAAATTGGGAGACCCAGTACTTC.

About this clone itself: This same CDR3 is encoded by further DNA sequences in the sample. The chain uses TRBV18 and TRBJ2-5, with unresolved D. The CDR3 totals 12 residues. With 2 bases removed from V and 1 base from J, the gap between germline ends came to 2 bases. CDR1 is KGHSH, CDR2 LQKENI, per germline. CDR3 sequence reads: CASSPGQETQYF. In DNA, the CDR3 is TGTGCCAGCTCACCAGGCCAAGAGACCCAGTACTTC.

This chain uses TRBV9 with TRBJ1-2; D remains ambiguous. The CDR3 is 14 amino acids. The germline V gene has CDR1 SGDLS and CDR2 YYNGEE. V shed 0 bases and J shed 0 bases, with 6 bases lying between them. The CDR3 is CASSVGGPNYGYTF. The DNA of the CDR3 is TGTGCCAGCAGCGTAGGAGGACCTAACTATGGCTACACCTTC.